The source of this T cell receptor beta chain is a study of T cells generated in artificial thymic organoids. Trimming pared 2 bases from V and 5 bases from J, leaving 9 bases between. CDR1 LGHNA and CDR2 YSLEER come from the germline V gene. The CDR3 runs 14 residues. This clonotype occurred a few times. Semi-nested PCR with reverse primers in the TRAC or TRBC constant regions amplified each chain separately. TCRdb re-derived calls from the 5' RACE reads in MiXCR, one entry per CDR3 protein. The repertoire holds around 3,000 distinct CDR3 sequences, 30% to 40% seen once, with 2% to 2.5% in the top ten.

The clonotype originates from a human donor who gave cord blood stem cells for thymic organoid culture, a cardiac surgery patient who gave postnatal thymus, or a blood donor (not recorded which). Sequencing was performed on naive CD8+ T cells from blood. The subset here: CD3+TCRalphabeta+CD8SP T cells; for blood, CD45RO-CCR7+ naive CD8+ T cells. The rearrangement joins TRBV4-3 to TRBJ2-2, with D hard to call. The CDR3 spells CASSQLLGTGELFF. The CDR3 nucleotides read TGCGCCAGCAGCCAACTTCTTGGTACCGGGGAGCTGTTTTTT.